This record looks at one TCR beta chain sequence and its context. This sample was taken from a study of OX40 agonist ivuxolimab in advanced cancers. Study overall: Ivuxolimab, an agonist antibody against OX40 (CD134), was given to patients.

This CDR3 has 14 amino acids. Germline V gene data show CDR1 as SGHNT and CDR2 as YYREEE (reference sequence). The V end was cut by 1 base, the J end by 3 bases, with 10 bases between. Produced via immunoSEQ multiplex PCR; TCRdb's table is partial and in-frame only. The sample includes about 81,000 clones, approximately 94% seen only once; the top ten take 14%. Source: CD4+ or CD8+ T cells sorted from blood, taken in a trial of the OX40 agonist ivuxolimab. The J gene is TRBJ1-2, the V gene TRBV5-4, with D unresolved. The receptor was derived from an adult with an advanced solid tumor such as melanoma, head and neck, liver or kidney cancer. CDR3 loop: CASSLHSPDYGYTF. The CDR3 nucleotides are TGTGCCAGCAGCTTGCACAGTCCCGACTATGGCTACACCTTC.